A selection of T cell receptor beta chains follows, all from one sample in a study of technical replicates of blood from a handful of donors. Sequencing used immunoSEQ multiplex PCR; TCRdb keeps in-frame clones, though not all of them. The repertoire includes 55,000 to 70,000 clones, roughly 89% of them detected once, and 4.8% sits in the top ten. The sequencing sample was made of PBMCs. The receptors originated from a human donor in good health. Some clones in this sample may be carry-over from other donors' samples. Both conserved end residues are part of each CDR3. D genes are given only for firm matches. Some rows mark clone size as missing; the rest say once, few, many or name a class of expanded clone.

>TRBD1|14|TRBV5-1|TRBJ1-5|-
CASSSQGGGQPQHF
>-|14|TRBV9|TRBJ2-5|-
CASSLELAEETQYF
>TRBD2|16|TRBV11-2|TRBJ2-7|-
CASSLETAQGGGEQYF
>-|14|TRBV19|TRBJ1-4|-
CASTTSGANEKLFF
>TRBD2|16|TRBV27|TRBJ2-2|-
CASSFGLAGVTGELFF
>-|12|TRBV5-1|TRBJ1-2|-
CASSLAGDGYTF
>TRBD1|14|TRBV6-6|TRBJ2-7|once
CASSSGTGINEQYF
>TRBD1|16|TRBV6-5|TRBJ1-6|once
CASSYDGTGVESPLHF
>TRBD2|14|TRBV5-1|TRBJ2-7|-
CASSSFSGAYEQYF
>-|13|TRBV2|TRBJ2-5|-
CASSEGYRETQYF
>-|11|TRBV5-1|TRBJ2-2|once
CASSSAGELFF
>TRBD2|16|TRBV11-1|TRBJ2-1|once
CASSSRLAERYNEQFF
>TRBD2|11|TRBV29-1|TRBJ2-1|-
CSGGGNNEQFF
>TRBD2|17|TRBV2|TRBJ2-1|-
CASRGSSGGKSYNEQFF
>-|14|TRBV18|TRBJ2-7|-
CASSQGLGGHEQYF
>-|16|TRBV4-2|TRBJ1-1|-
CASSQDRRHQNTEAFF
>TRBD2|18|TRBV11-2|TRBJ2-2|once
CASSLTRRLARNTGELFF
>-|15|TRBV4-3|TRBJ2-7|-
CASSQDRAGGNEQYF